This TCR beta chain appears in the sequencing data of a study of T cells in Graves' hyperthyroidism and ophthalmopathy (dated by TCRdb to the late 2010s). Regarding the study in general: Peripheral blood samples were taken at the time of initial diagnosis, prior to any treatment. TCR V-J signatures able to tell the groups apart were searched for in a discovery cohort of approximately 95 patients, of whom fewer than 45 had Graves' ophthalmopathy and under 65 had stable Graves' hyperthyroidism. Prospective prediction of ophthalmopathy was tested in an independent validation cohort of 18 to 20 hyperthyroidism patients and roughly 16 patients who later progressed to ophthalmopathy. For training and testing, the 100 or so patients in the discovery cohort were randomly divided in a 7:3 ratio. Thyroid tissue and blood T-cell repertoires from several Graves' hyperthyroidism patients were also compared in the study. After sampling, hyperthyroidism patients received methimazole starting at 30 mg daily, and ophthalmopathy patients received high-dose intravenous methylprednisolone. TCR Vbeta CDR3 sequencing of 140 or so peripheral blood samples (about 45 ophthalmopathy, around 80 hyperthyroidism and some 17 progressor patients) is reported in the paper. General study outcomes and caveats: During validation, the model predicted progression to ophthalmopathy a median of roughly six months ahead of onset, with around 71% sensitivity and about 72% specificity. In cross-validation, a model built on a 13 V-J signature told ophthalmopathy apart from stable hyperthyroidism with 87.88% sensitivity and approximately 81% specificity, and in testing the same model reached 80%/75%. Most expanded thyroid clonotypes (frequency above 0.001) were also detected in blood, suggesting blood repertoires may reflect thyroid immune responses. No statistical method was used to fix the sample size in advance, and group allocation was not hidden from the investigators.

TCR beta CDR3 regions were amplified from RNA transcripts. The first round of RT-PCR for the TCR CDR3 was performed with the HTBI primer set and the Qiagen OneStep RT-PCR kit. Libraries were constructed in a second round of multiplex PCR, after which size selection and purification were performed. Sequencing of the libraries was done on an Illumina HiSeq2000 using paired-end 100 bp reads. On the authors' methods: SOAPnuke was used to process the raw data, with reads discarded if the reads contained adapters or uncalled bases, had a mean Phred below 15, or lacked an exact constant-primer or identifier match. COPE v1.2.5 was used to merge high-quality paired reads, and clonotypes were defined as unique nucleotide sequences. MiTCR v1.1 was used to align the clonotypes against IMGT TRBV, TRBD and TRBJ reference segments. Analysis was restricted to V-J combinations with a frequency above 0.0001, which covered roughly 99% of repertoires. The TCS score was defined as the ratio of F50 (clonal expansion) to E x V (chaos), calculated using BLOSUM62-based TCRdist between CDR3 peptides within each V-J. Welch's t-statistics and random forest reduced some 510 V-J features to about 12, which were used in a naive Bayes classifier (R e1071). Through fastp at Q25 and MiXCR, TCRdb rebuilt clones from the public reads, retaining in-frame beta chains. Each CDR3 protein gets just one entry, which takes the most common genes and DNA from the rows behind it. The V and J calls shown here were made by TCRdb, not taken from the authors' results. This sample is represented by around 440,000 distinct CDR3 sequences; 15% to 18% of them were singletons. The ten largest clonotypes hold 7.5% to 8% of the sample.

The CDR3 runs 16 residues from the cysteine to the phenylalanine. The sequence is cut down to CDR3 DNA, 48 bases in frame from base 1. The germline V gene provides CDR1 SGDLS and CDR2 YYNGEE. V and J are trimmed by 2 bases and 3 bases, and the gene matches miss 4 bases of the junction. Stable Graves' hyperthyroidism was defined as the absence of progression to ophthalmopathy over 18 months of follow-up. Hyperthyroidism patients were newly diagnosed, with disease duration under 2 months, and aged 18 to 65 years. Any patient with an uncontrolled infection, another autoimmune disease, pregnancy or lactation was excluded. Clinical symptoms, serum thyroxine and TRAb, thyroid ultrasound, and orbital computed tomography formed the basis for the diagnoses. PBMCs were isolated from approximately 10 ml of fresh peripheral blood by Ficoll-Paque density gradient centrifugation. Total RNA was extracted using Trizol reagent, and RNA quality was assessed on an Agilent 2100 Bioanalyzer.

This clonotype was counted at least ten times. The target of this receptor is not known. Base qualities are not at hand, and no much larger clone is one base apart. The receptor comes from a woman under 30 with Graves' hyperthyroidism. The chain uses TRBV9 and TRBJ2-3; a stretch of 12 junction bases matches TRBD2. Sequenced material: blood. The CDR3 region reads CASSVAGTSGTDTQYF. The nucleotide sequence reads TGTGCCAGCAGCGTTGCCGGGACTAGCGGGACAGATACGCAGTATTTT.